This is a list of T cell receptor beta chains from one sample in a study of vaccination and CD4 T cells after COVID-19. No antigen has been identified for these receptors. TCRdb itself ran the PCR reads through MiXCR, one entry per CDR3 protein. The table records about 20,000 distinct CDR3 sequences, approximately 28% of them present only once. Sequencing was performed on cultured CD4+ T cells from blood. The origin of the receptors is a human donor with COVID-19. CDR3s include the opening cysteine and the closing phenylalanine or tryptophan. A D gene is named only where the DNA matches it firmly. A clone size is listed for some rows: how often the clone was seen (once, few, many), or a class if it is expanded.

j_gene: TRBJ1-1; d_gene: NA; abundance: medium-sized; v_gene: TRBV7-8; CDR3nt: TGTGCCAGCAGCTTGACGGTGTACTCGAACACTGAAGCTTTCTTT; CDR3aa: CASSLTVYSNTEAFF
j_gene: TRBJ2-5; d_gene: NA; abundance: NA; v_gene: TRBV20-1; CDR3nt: TGCAGTGCTAGAGATCCCACGCAGGGTCAAGAGACCCAGTACTTC; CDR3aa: CSARDPTQGQETQYF
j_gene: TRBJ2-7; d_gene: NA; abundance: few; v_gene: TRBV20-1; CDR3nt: TGCAGTGCTAGCCCTGAGGCAGGGTTCGAGCAGTACTTC; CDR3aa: CSASPEAGFEQYF
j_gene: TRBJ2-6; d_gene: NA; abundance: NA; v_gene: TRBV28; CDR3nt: TGTGCCAGCAGCCAACAAGGGGCTGGGGCCAACGTCCTGACTTTC; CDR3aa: CASSQQGAGANVLTF
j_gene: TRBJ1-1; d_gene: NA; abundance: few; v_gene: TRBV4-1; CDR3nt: TGCGCCAGCAGCCTTCCGGACAGTAACACTGAAGCTTTCTTT; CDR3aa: CASSLPDSNTEAFF
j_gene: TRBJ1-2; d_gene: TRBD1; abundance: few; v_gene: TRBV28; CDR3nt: TGTGCCAGCAGTCACAGGGGTTTAGTGTGGGGCTACACCTTC; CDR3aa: CASSHRGLVWGYTF
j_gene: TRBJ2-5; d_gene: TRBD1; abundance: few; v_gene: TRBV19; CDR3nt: TGTGCCAGTAGTATCCGGACAGGGGACGAGACCCAGTACTTC; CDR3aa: CASSIRTGDETQYF
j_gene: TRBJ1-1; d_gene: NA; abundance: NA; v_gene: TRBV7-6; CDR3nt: TGTGCCAGCACCCCGAGGGAGGGAGGGACTGAAGCTTTCTTT; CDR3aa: CASTPREGGTEAFF
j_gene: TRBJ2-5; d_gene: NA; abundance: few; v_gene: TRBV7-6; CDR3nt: TGTGCCAGCAGCGCCCGAATCGGCGAGACCCAGTACTTC; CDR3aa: CASSARIGETQYF
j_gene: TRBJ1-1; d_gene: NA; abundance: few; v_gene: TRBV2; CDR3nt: TGTGCCACCGCGGGGGGGAACACTGAAGCTTTCTTT; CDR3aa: CATAGGNTEAFF
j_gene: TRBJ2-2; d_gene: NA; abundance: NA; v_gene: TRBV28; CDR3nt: TGTGCCAGCAGTTTACGTGGGCCTGGCACCGGGGAGCTGTTTTTT; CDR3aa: CASSLRGPGTGELFF
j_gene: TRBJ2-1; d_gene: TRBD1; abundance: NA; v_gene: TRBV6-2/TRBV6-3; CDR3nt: TGTGCCAGCGCGGTCGGGACAGGGGGCGCTTACGATGAGCAGTTCTTC; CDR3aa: CASAVGTGGAYDEQFF
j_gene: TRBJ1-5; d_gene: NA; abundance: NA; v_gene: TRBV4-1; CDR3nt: TGCGCCAGCAGCCAATTGGACCTCATTAGTGGCAATCAGCCCCAGCATTTT; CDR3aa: CASSQLDLISGNQPQHF
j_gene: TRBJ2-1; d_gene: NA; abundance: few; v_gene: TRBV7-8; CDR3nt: TGTGCCAGCAGCTTGGCGGGGACCTTAAGGGAGCAGTTCTTC; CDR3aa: CASSLAGTLREQFF
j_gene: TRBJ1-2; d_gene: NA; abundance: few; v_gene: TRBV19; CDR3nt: TGTGCCAGTAGTCAGGGGACCCCAGGCTATGGCTACACCTTC; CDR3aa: CASSQGTPGYGYTF
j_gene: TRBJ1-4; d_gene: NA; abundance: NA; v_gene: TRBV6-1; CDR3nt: TGTGCCAGCACCGGGCGATTGGGTAATGAAAAACTGTTTTTT; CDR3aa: CASTGRLGNEKLFF
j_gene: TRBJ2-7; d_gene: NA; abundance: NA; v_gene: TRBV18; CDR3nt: TGTGCCAGCTCACCAGGGTCCGGAGGAGAGCAGTACTTC; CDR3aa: CASSPGSGGEQYF
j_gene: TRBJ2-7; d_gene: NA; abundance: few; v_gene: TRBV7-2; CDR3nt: TGTGCCAGCAGCGTTCAGGGTCAGAGGGAGCAGTACTTC; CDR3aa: CASSVQGQREQYF
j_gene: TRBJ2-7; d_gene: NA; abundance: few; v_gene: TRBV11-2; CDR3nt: TGTGCCAGCAGCATCGGTTACGAGCAGTACTTC; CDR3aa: CASSIGYEQYF
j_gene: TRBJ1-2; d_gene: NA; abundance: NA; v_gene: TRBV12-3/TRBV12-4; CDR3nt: TGTGCCAGCTCCCCCCTGGGCCGGTCTGGCTACACCTTC; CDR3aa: CASSPLGRSGYTF
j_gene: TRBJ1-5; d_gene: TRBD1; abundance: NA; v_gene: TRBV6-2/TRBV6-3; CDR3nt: TGTGCCAGCAGCTGGGACAGGGGGCTACGAGATAGCAATCAGCCCCAGCATTTT; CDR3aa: CASSWDRGLRDSNQPQHF
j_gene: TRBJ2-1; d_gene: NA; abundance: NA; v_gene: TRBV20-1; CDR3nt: TGCAGTGCTAGCTCTCACCCCACAGGCTACAATGAGCAGTTCTTC; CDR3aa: CSASSHPTGYNEQFF
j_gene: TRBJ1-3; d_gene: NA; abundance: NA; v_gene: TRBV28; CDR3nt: TGTGCCAGCAGTTTACTCGGGGGGACTGGAAACACCATATATTTT; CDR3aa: CASSLLGGTGNTIYF
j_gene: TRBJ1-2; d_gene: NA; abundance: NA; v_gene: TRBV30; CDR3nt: TGTGCCTGGAGCCGGACAGACGACTATGGCTACACCTTC; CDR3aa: CAWSRTDDYGYTF
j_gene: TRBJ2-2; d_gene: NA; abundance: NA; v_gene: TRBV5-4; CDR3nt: TGTGCCAGCAGCGCCCCGAGGAGGGCAGGGACGAACACCGGGGAGCTGTTTTTT; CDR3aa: CASSAPRRAGTNTGELFF
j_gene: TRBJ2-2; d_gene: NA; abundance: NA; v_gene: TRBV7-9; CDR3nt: TGTGCCAGCAGCTTGCCGCCGGGACACAACACCGGGGAGCTGTTTTTT; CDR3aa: CASSLPPGHNTGELFF
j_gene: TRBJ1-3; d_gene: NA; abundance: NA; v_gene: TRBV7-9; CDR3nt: TGTGCCAGCAGCAGACACTCGGGGGCCGCTCTTGGAAACACCATATATTTT; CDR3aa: CASSRHSGAALGNTIYF
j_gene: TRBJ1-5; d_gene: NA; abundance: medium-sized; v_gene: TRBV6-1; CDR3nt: TGTGCCGGAAGCATGGGGGAAGGGCAGCCCCAGCATTTT; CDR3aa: CAGSMGEGQPQHF
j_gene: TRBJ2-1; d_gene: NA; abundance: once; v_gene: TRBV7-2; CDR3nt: TGTGCCAGCAGCTTTCTGGATACTGAGCAGTTCTTC; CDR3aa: CASSFLDTEQFF
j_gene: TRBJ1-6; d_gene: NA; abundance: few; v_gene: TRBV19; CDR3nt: TGTGCCAGTAGTATAGGCGCCTCGGTCAATTCACCCCTCCACTTT; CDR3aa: CASSIGASVNSPLHF
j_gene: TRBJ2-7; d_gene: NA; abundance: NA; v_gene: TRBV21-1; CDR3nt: TGTGCCAGCAGCGTCCCAAGACCGCACGAGCAGTACTTC; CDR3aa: CASSVPRPHEQYF
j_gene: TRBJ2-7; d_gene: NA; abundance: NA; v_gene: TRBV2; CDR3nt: TGTGCCAGCAGCCGAACAGGTTACGAGCAGTACTTC; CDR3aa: CASSRTGYEQYF
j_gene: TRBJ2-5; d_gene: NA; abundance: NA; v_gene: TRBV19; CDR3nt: TGTGCCAGTAGTGCGGGTAGCAGAACCCAAGAGACCCAGTACTTC; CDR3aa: CASSAGSRTQETQYF
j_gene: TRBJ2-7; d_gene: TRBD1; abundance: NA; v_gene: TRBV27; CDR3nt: TGTGCCAGCAGTCCCCGAACGGGACAGGGGGTAGCCGAGCAGTACTTC; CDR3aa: CASSPRTGQGVAEQYF
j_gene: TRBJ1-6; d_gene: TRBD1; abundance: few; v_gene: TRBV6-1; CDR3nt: TGTGCCAGCAGGTTGGACAGGGGGTTAGGTTCACCCCTCCACTTT; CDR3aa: CASRLDRGLGSPLHF
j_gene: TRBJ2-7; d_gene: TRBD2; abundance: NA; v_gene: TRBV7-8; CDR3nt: TGTGCCAGCAGCTTAGCGCTTTCTAGCGGGGCCTACTACGAGCAGTACTTC; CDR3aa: CASSLALSSGAYYEQYF
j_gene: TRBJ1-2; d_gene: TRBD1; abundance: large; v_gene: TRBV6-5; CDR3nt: TGTGCCAGCAGTTATCAGACAGGGGCCGTCTATGGCTACACCTTC; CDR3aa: CASSYQTGAVYGYTF
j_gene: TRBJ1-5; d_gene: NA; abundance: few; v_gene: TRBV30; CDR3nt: TGTGCCTGGAGTGGGGACACCCGGCCGTTAAATCAGCCCCAGCATTTT; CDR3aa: CAWSGDTRPLNQPQHF
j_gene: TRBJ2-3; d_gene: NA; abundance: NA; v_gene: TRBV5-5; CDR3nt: TGTGCCAGCAGCTGGAGCGGGCGTGCTAGCACAGATACGCAGTATTTT; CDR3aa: CASSWSGRASTDTQYF
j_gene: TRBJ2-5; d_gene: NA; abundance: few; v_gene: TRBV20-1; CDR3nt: TGCAGTGCTAGCTTTTGGGAGACCCAGTACTTC; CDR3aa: CSASFWETQYF
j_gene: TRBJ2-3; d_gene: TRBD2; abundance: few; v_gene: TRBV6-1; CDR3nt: TGTGCCAGCAGTGGACTAGCGGGGTTCACAGATACGCAGTATTTT; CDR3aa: CASSGLAGFTDTQYF
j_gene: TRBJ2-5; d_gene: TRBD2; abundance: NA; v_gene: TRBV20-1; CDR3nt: TGCAGTGCTAGAGATTCCCGGGGGGGCCGAGAGACCCAGTACTTC; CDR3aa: CSARDSRGGRETQYF
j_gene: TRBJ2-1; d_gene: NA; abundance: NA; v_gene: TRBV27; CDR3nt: TGTGCCAACCCCGACAGCTCACTTGAGCAGTTCTTC; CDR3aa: CANPDSSLEQFF
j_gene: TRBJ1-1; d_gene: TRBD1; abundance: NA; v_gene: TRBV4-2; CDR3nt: TGTGCCAGCAGCCAAGAAGGGACAGCCCGTTCTATGAACACTGAAGCTTTCTTT; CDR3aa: CASSQEGTARSMNTEAFF
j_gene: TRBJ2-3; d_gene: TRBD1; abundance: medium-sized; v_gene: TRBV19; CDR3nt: TGTGCCAGTAGTATGCAAGTCGCACAGGGGGGCTCAGATACGCAGTATTTT; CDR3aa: CASSMQVAQGGSDTQYF
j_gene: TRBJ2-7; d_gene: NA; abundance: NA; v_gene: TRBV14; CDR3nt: TGTGCCAGCAGCCCCACCGGGACCGCGGGGTACGAGCAGTACTTC; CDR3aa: CASSPTGTAGYEQYF
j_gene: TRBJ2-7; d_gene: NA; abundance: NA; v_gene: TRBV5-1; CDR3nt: TGCGCCAGCAGCGACACTTACGAGCAGTACTTC; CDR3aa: CASSDTYEQYF
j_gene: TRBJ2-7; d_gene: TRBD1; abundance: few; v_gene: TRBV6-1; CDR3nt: TGTGCCAGCGGCGACCCTGGACAGGGGTCCTACGAGCAGTACTTC; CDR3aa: CASGDPGQGSYEQYF
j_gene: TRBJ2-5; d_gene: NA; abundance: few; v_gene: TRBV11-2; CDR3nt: TGTGCCAGCACCGGGACTTCCACGGGGGAGACCCAGTACTTC; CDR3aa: CASTGTSTGETQYF
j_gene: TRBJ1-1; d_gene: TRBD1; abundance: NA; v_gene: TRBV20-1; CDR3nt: TGCAGTGCGCCCCTGGGCGGGACAGGGGTTAGTTGGAACACTGAAGCTTTCTTT; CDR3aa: CSAPLGGTGVSWNTEAFF
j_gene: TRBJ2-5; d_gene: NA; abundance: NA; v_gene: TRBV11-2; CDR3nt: TGTGCCAGCAGCTTCGCGGGACGTGGGCAAGAGACCCAGTACTTC; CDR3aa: CASSFAGRGQETQYF
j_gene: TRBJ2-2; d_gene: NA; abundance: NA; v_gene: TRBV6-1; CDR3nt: TGTGCCAGCAGCACAGTTACCGGGGAGCTGTTTTTT; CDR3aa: CASSTVTGELFF
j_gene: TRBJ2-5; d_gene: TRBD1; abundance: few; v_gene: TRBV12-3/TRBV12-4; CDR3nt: TGTGCCAGCAGTTTGGGACAGCCCCAAGAGACCCAGTACTTC; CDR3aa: CASSLGQPQETQYF
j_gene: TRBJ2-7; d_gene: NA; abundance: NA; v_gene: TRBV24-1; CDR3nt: TGTGCCACCAGTGACCGGGTAGGACGGGAGCAGTACTTC; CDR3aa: CATSDRVGREQYF
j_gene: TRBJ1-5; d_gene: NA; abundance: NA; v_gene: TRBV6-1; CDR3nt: TGTGCCAGCAGCCAGGGGACCCCGAGCAATCAGCCCCAGCATTTT; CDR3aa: CASSQGTPSNQPQHF
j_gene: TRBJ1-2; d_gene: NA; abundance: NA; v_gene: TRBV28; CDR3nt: TGTGCCAGTAAAAGAGACAGCAGGAACTATGGCTACACCTTC; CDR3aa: CASKRDSRNYGYTF
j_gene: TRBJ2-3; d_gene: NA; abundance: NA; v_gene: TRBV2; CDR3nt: TGTGCCAGCAGTCTGGTTGGGCCAGATACGCAGTATTTT; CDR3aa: CASSLVGPDTQYF